The next 24 T cell receptor beta chains were all read from a single sample in a study of blood T cell repertoires in COVID-19. The protocol was immunoSEQ multiplex PCR, while the TCRdb copy is restricted to in-frame clones and leaves out a portion. This sample yields approximately 180,000 clones, of which roughly four fifths are seen a single time; roughly 12% belongs to the top ten. What was sequenced was peripheral blood. These receptors were collected from a woman of 80 years or more with COVID-19, enrolled during active disease.

The chain couples TRBV19 to TRBJ2-7; D may be TRBD1 (6 bases). This CDR3 is 15 amino acids long. Per the germline V gene, CDR1 is LNHDA and CDR2 is SQIVND (reference sequence). V lost 3 bases and J 1 base, leaving 13 bases between the germline ends. The CDR3 reads CASSIGGAGSYEQYF. DNA for the CDR3: TGTGCCAGTAGTATTGGGGGCGCAGGGTCCTACGAGCAGTACTTC.

The chain employs TRBV14 and TRBJ2-7, with a possible D match to TRBD2 (6 bases). CDR3 length: 15 residues. Trimming took 4 bases from V and 3 from J, leaving 16 bases between them. Germline CDR1 reads SGHDN; CDR2 reads FVKESK. The CDR3 DNA sequence: TGTGCCAGCAGCCGCGGGACGTCAAAGAACTACGAGCAGTACTTC. Its translation: CASSRGTSKNYEQYF. The complete variable domain, with remaining parts taken from reference TRBV14 and TRBJ2-7, reads EAGVTQFPSHSVIEKGQTVTLRCDPISGHDNLYWYRRVMGKEIKFLLHFVKESKQDESGMPNNRFLAERTGGTYSTLKVQPAELEDSGVYFCASSRGTSKNYEQYFGPGTRLTVT.

The chain uses TRBV9 and TRBJ2-1; weak D call: TRBD1 (5 bases). Germline values: CDR1 SGDLS, CDR2 YYNGEE. The CDR3 length is 14 residues. The V end was cut by 3 bases, the J end by 3 bases, with 10 bases between. This CDR3 is CASSAQTVYNEQFF. In DNA form, the CDR3 reads TGTGCCAGCAGCGCACAGACAGTCTACAATGAGCAGTTCTTC.

This sequence joins TRBV2 and TRBJ1-1; 8 bases map to TRBD1. CDR3 length: 14 residues. V trimming: 2 bases; J trimming: 11 bases; junction bases outside the gene matches: 10. The germline V gene has CDR1 SNHLY and CDR2 FYNNEI. For the CDR3, the DNA is TGTGCCAGCAGTGAAATGGCAGGGGGCCGTTCGGCTTTCTTT. Translation gives CASSEMAGGRSAFF.

The chain combines TRBV14 with TRBJ2-2, with a tentative D call TRBD1 (5 bases). Deletions cut 0 bases from V and 10 bases from J, with 15 bases between. The CDR3 consists of 15 residues. Germline CDR1 SGHDN, CDR2 FVKESK. Here the CDR3 reads CASSQDRHWGEELFF. CDR3 DNA sequence: TGTGCCAGCAGCCAAGATCGTCATTGGGGCGAGGAGCTGTTTTTT.

This chain uses TRBV19 with TRBJ1-1; unclear D gene. Looked up from germline, CDR1 is LNHDA and CDR2 is SQIVND (reference sequence). V was pared by 5 bases and J by 11 bases, with 12 bases between. The CDR3 contains 11 residues. The DNA of the CDR3 is TGTGCCAGTAGTTTAAGGAGAGCGGCTTTCTTT. It is translated as CASSLRRAAFF.

This chain joins TRBV27 and TRBJ2-7; maybe TRBD2 (5 bases). V lost 6 bases and J 2 bases, leaving 17 bases between the germline ends. CDR1 is MNHEY and CDR2 is SMNVEV in the germline V gene (reference sequence). The CDR3 sequence is 15 residues long. The CDR3 DNA reads as TGTGCCAGCAGCCTTGACTACCGGAGGACCTACGAGCAGTACTTC. Its protein product is CASSLDYRRTYEQYF.

In the case of this clone: One junction end disagrees with the germline gene, perhaps due to a read error. The CDR3 is CASSFSGGERLADF. Here the CDR3 DNA reads TGTGCCAGCAGCTTTTCAGGGGGCGAGCGTTTGGCGGATTTT. This chain links TRBV7-9 with TRBJ1-1; TRBD1 matches 8 bases. Germline values: CDR1 SEHNR, CDR2 FQNEAQ (reference sequence). There are 14 residues in the CDR3.

The chain links TRBV5-1 to TRBJ2-5; TRBD1 agrees at 7 bases. The ends lost 3 bases at V and 3 bases at J; junction bases unmatched: 5. This CDR3 comprises 14 residues. Germline lookup yields CDR1 SGHRS and CDR2 YFSETQ. The CDR3 here is CASSSTGSEETQYF. CDR3 coding DNA: TGCGCCAGCAGCTCGACAGGGTCCGAAGAGACCCAGTACTTC.

The rearrangement uses TRBV19 and TRBJ1-4; 7 nucleotides agree with TRBD1. The germline CDR1 and CDR2 sequences are LNHDA and SQIVND (reference sequence). The J segment lost 5 bases and the V segment lost 5 bases, leaving 8 bases of the junction unmatched. This CDR3 comprises 15 residues. CDR3 in amino acids: CASSVGTVENEKLFF. CDR3 sequence (DNA): TGTGCCAGTAGTGTTGGGACAGTTGAAAATGAAAAACTGTTTTTT.

The chain is built from TRBV23-1 and TRBJ1-2; a possible D gene is TRBD1 (5 bases). TRBV23-1 is reported as an ORF; its role is uncertain. The CDR3 consists of 14 residues. V was shortened by 4 bases and J by 2 bases, with 11 bases between the two germline ends. CDR3 region: CASSRVDTNYGYTF. DNA for the CDR3: TGCGCCAGCAGTCGTGTGGACACAAACTATGGCTACACCTTC.

This chain joins TRBV3-1 (or the pseudogene TRBV3-2) and TRBJ1-1; 9 bases are shared with TRBD1. V lost 7 bases to trimming and J lost 1 base; unmatched junction nucleotides: 10. Germline CDR1 LGHDT, CDR2 YNNKEL (reference sequence). The CDR3 is made up of 16 amino acids. In DNA, the CDR3 is TGTGCCAGCACCACAATAGGGACAGGGAGGAACACTGAAGCTTTCTTT. It codes for CASTTIGTGRNTEAFF.

The rearrangement links TRBV30 to TRBJ1-1; D is unclear. V lost 2 bases and J 3 bases, leaving 10 bases between the germline ends. Germline CDR1 and CDR2: GTSNPN and SVGIG (reference sequence). The CDR3 is 13 amino acids. The CDR3 nucleotides are TGTGCCTGGAGTACGCCACTGGACACTGAAGCTTTCTTT. It yields the protein CAWSTPLDTEAFF.

The chain combines TRBV12-5 with TRBJ2-7, with D possibly matching TRBD2 (6 bases). V lost 4 bases and J lost 0, with 13 bases in between. The CDR3 sequence is 15 residues long. In germline, CDR1 is LGHNT, CDR2 FRNRAP. CDR3 nucleotides: TGTGCTAGTGGTTGGGGAGGAATTTCCTCCTACGAGCAGTACTTC. It yields the protein CASGWGGISSYEQYF.

The rearrangement joins TRBV5-6 to TRBJ1-6; TRBD1 matches at 8 bases. CDR1 is SGHDT and CDR2 is YYEEEE in the germline V gene. The CDR3 is 15 residues long. V dropped 2 bases and J dropped 4; count of bases not matched to a gene: 2. CDR3 loop: CASSFRTGYNSPLHF. The DNA for the CDR3 is TGTGCCAGCAGCTTCCGGACAGGGTATAATTCACCCCTCCACTTT.

V usage is TRBV30 and J usage is TRBJ1-5, with 8 bases identical to TRBD1. V dropped 2 bases and J dropped 7; count of bases not matched to a gene: 7. The length of the CDR3 is 14 residues. The germline V gene has CDR1 GTSNPN and CDR2 SVGIG (reference sequence). The CDR3 reads CAWSRDRPSQPQHF. The DNA for the CDR3 is TGTGCCTGGAGTCGGGACAGGCCTAGCCAGCCCCAGCATTTT.

V and J are TRBV4-2 and TRBJ2-1; the match to TRBD1 covers 7 bases. Germline CDR1 is LGHNA and CDR2 is YNFKEQ. The CDR3 consists of 15 residues. With V trimmed by 1 base and J by 6 bases, 6 bases remained unmatched. The CDR3 spells CASSQAKTGANEQFF. CDR3 DNA sequence: TGTGCCAGCAGCCAAGCGAAAACAGGGGCCAATGAGCAGTTCTTC.

The chain recombines TRBV6-1 with TRBJ2-1, with 11 bases identical to TRBD2. Germline V gene sequence: CDR1 MNHNS, CDR2 SASEGT. This CDR3 spans 16 amino acids. With 4 bases clipped from V and 8 bases from J, the junction kept 10 bases outside the gene matches. CDR3 in DNA: TGTGCCAGCAGTGGAAAACTAGCGGGAGTGGTCCATGAGCAGTTCTTC. Encoded protein: CASSGKLAGVVHEQFF.

The chain joins TRBV18 to TRBJ1-1, with a possible D match to TRBD1 (5 bases). CDR1 is KGHSH, CDR2 LQKENI, per germline. V lost 4 bases to trimming and J lost 3 bases, with 15 bases between them. The CDR3 is made up of 15 amino acids. CDR3 DNA: TGTGCCAGCTCACTAGACGCAGGGAAGGACACTGAAGCTTTCTTT. Translation gives CASSLDAGKDTEAFF.

The chain joins TRBV6-6 to TRBJ1-3; D is unclear. CDR1 is MNHNY, CDR2 SVGAGI, per germline (reference sequence). The V end was cut by 4 bases, the J end by 2 bases, with 6 bases between. There are 13 residues in the CDR3. CDR3 coding DNA: TGTGCCAGCAGTTTGATAGCTGGAAACACCATATATTTT. This codes for CASSLIAGNTIYF.

The chain links TRBV3-1 (or the pseudogene TRBV3-2) to TRBJ1-2; a possible D gene is TRBD1 (5 bases). CDR1 LGHDT and CDR2 YNNKEL come from the germline V gene (reference sequence). Trimming removed 3 bases from V and 8 bases from J, with 19 bases in between. The CDR3 sequence is 15 residues long. CDR3 nucleotides: TGTGCCAGCAGCCAGGCCCAGGTTAGGGGTGAAGGCTACACCTTC. Translation gives CASSQAQVRGEGYTF.

The chain uses TRBV6-5 and TRBJ1-2; 7 nucleotides align to TRBD1. Germline V gene lookup returns CDR1 MNHEY and CDR2 SVGAGI. V trimming: 2 bases; J trimming: 2 bases; junction bases outside the gene matches: 8. This CDR3 spans 16 amino acids. The CDR3 protein is CASSYLLTGTNYGYTF. The CDR3 DNA reads TGTGCCAGCAGTTACCTGTTGACAGGGACCAACTATGGCTACACCTTC.

The V gene is TRBV2, the J gene TRBJ1-4; possible D gene TRBD1, 6 bases. V was pared by 4 bases and J by 7 bases, with 13 bases between. The CDR3 length is 14 residues. In germline, CDR1 is SNHLY, CDR2 FYNNEI. CDR3: CASSGRTVVEKLFF. The CDR3 bases are TGTGCCAGCAGTGGCAGGACAGTGGTTGAAAAACTGTTTTTT.

The genes are TRBV29-1 and TRBJ1-1; 10 positions agree with TRBD1. Germline V gene lookup returns CDR1 SQVTM and CDR2 ANQGSEA. This CDR3 is built from 16 residues. V lost 6 bases and J lost 1; bases outside the gene matches: 11. The CDR3 coding sequence is TGCAGCGTCGACCCTGGGACAGGGGCAGGGAACACTGAAGCTTTCTTT. Encoded protein: CSVDPGTGAGNTEAFF.